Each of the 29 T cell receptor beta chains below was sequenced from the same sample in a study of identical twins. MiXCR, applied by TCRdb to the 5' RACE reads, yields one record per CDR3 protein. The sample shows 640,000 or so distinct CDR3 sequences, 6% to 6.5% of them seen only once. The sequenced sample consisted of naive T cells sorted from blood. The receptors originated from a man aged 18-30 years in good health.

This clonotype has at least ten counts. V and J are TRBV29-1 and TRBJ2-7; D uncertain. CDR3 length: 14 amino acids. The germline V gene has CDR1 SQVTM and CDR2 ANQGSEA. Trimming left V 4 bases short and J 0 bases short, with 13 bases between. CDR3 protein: CSVVGQLFSYEQYF. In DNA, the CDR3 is TGCAGCGTTGTGGGCCAGTTATTCTCCTACGAGCAGTACTTC.

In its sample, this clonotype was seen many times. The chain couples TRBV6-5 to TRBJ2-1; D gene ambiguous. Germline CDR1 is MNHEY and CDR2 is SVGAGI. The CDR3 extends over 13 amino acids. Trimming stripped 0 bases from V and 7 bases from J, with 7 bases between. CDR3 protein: CASSYSIRNEQFF. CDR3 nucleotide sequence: TGTGCCAGCAGTTACTCGATCCGGAATGAGCAGTTCTTC.

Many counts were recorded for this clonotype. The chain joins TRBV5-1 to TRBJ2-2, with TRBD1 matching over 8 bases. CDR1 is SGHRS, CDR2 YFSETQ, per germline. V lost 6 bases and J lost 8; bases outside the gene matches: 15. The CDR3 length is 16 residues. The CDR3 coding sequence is TGCGCCAGCACCCTAAGTCCAGGGGGCGCAAAGGGGGAGCTGTTTTTT. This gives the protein CASTLSPGGAKGELFF.

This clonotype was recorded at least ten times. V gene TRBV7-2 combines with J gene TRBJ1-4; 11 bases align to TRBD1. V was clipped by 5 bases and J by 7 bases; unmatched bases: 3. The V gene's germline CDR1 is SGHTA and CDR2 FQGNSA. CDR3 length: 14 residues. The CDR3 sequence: CASSPDRGLEKLFF. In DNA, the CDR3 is TGTGCCAGCAGCCCGGACAGGGGGCTTGAAAAACTGTTTTTT. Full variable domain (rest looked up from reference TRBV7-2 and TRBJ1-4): GAGVSQSPSNKVTEKGKDVELRCDPISGHTALYWYRQSLGQGLEFLIYFQGNSAPDKSGLPSDRFSAERTGGSVSTLTIQRTQQEDSAVYLCASSPDRGLEKLFFGSGTQLSVL.

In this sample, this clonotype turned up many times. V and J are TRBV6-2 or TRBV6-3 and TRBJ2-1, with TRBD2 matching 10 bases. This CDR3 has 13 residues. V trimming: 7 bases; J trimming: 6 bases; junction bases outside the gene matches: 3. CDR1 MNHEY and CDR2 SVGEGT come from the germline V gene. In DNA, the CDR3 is TGTGCCAGCAAGAGCGGGAGGGCCAATGAGCAGTTCTTC. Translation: CASKSGRANEQFF.

The CDR3 bases are TGTGCCAGCTCGCGCCGGGACAGTACCAATCAGCCCCAGCATTTT. The encoded protein is CASSRRDSTNQPQHF. The gene calls are TRBV12-3 or TRBV12-4 and TRBJ1-5, with 7 bases lining up with TRBD1. V was pared by 8 bases and J by 3 bases, with 10 bases of the junction left unmatched. The CDR3 sequence is 15 residues long.

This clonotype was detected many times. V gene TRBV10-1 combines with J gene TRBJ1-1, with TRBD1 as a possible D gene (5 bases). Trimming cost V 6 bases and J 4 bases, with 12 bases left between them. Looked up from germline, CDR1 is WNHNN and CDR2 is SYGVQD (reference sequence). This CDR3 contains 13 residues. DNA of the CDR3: TGCGCCAGCAGGAAGGGGCCGGCCACTGAAGCTTTCTTT. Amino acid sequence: CASRKGPATEAFF.

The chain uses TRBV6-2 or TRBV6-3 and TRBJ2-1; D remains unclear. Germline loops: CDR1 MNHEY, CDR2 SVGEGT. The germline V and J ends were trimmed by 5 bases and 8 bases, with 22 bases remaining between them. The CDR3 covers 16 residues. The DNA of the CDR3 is TGTGCCAGCAGTCCTGTCCCCTGGAAGGGCCCGGATGAGCAGTTCTTC. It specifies CASSPVPWKGPDEQFF.

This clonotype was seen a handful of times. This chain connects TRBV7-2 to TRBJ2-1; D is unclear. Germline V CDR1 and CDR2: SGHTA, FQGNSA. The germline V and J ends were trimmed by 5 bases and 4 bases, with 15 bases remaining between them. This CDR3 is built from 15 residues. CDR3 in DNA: TGTGCCAGCAGCGCCGGGTCCCCGACTTACAATGAGCAGTTCTTC. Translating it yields CASSAGSPTYNEQFF.

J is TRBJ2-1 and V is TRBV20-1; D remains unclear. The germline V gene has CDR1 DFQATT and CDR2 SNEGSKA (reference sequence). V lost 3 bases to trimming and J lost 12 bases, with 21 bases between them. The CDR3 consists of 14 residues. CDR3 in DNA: TGCAGTGCTAGGCAATCCCCCCCAAGGAAAGGGCAGTTCTTC. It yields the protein CSARQSPPRKGQFF.

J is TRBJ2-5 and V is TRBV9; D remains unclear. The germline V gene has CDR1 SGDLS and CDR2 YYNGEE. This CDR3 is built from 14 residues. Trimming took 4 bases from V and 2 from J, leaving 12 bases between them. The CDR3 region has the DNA TGTGCCAGCAGCCCTCCGGGCAGACAAGAGACCCAGTACTTC. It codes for CASSPPGRQETQYF.

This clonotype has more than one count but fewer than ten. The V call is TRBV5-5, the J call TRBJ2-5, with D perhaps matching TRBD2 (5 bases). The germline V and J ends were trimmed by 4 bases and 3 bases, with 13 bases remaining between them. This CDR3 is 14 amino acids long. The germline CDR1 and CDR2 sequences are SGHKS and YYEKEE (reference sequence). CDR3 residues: CASSALQREETQYF. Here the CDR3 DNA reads TGTGCCAGCAGCGCGCTACAGAGGGAAGAGACCCAGTACTTC.

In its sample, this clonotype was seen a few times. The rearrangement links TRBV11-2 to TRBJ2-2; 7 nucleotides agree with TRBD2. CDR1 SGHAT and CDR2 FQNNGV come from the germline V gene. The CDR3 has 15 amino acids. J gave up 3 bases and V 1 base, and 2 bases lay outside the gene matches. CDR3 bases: TGTGCCAGCAGCTTAGGCGGGAGTTACACCGGGGAGCTGTTTTTT. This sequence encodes CASSLGGSYTGELFF.

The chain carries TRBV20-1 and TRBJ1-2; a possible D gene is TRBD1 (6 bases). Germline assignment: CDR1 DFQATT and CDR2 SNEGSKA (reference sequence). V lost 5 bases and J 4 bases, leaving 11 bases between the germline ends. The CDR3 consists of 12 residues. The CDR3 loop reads CSAYRVVYGYTF. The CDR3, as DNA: TGCAGTGCTTACAGGGTTGTCTATGGCTACACCTTC.

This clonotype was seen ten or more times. CDR3 in amino acids: CASSSRTSGNKYNEQFF. CDR3 sequence (DNA): TGTGCCAGCAGCTCCAGGACTAGCGGGAATAAATACAATGAGCAGTTCTTC. The chain combines TRBV7-2 with TRBJ2-1; 12 bases agree with TRBD2. V shed 4 bases, J shed 4 bases, and the junction held 8 bases outside the gene matches. This CDR3 spans 17 amino acids. The germline V gene has CDR1 SGHTA and CDR2 FQGNSA.

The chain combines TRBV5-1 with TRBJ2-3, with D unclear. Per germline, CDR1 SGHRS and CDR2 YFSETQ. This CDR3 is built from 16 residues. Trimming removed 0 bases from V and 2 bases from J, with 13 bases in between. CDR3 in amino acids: CASSLVGNLLTDTQYF. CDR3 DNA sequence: TGCGCCAGCAGCTTGGTTGGCAACCTTCTCACAGATACGCAGTATTTT. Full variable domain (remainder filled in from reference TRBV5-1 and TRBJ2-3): KAGVTQTPRYLIKTRGQQVTLSCSPISGHRSVSWYQQTPGQGLQFLFEYFSETQRNKGNFPGRFSGRQFSNSRSEMNVSTLELGDSALYLCASSLVGNLLTDTQYFGPGTRLTVL.

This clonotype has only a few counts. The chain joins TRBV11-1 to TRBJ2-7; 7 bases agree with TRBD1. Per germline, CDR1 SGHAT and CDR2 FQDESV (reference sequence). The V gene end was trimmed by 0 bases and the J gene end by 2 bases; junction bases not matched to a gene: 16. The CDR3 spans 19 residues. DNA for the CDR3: TGTGCCAGCAGCTTAGCATGGGCAGGTAGGGGGCTAGGAGCCTACGAGCAGTACTTC. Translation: CASSLAWAGRGLGAYEQYF.

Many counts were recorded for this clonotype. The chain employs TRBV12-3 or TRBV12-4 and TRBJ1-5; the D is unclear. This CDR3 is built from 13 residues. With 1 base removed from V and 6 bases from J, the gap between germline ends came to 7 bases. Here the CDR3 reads CASSLGSSQPQHF. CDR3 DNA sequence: TGTGCCAGCAGTTTAGGATCTAGTCAGCCCCAGCATTTT.

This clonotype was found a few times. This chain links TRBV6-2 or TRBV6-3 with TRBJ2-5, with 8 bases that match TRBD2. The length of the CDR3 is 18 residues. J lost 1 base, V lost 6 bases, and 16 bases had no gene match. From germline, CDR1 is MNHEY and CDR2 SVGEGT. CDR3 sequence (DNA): TGTGCCAGCAGCTATACTCCTGTTAGCGGGAACCCCCAAGAGACCCAGTACTTC. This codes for CASSYTPVSGNPQETQYF.

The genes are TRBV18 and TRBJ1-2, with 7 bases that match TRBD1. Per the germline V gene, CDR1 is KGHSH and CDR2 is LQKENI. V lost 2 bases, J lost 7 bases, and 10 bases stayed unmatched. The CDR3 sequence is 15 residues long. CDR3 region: CASSPWQGVLAGYTF. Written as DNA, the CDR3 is TGTGCCAGCTCACCATGGCAGGGGGTCCTTGCTGGCTACACCTTC.

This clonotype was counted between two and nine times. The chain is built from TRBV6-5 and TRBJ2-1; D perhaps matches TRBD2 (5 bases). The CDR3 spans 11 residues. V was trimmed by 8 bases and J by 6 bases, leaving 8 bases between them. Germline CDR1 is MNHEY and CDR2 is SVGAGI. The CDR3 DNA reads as TGTGCCAGCGAGCGGTTCAATGAGCAGTTCTTC. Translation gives CASERFNEQFF.

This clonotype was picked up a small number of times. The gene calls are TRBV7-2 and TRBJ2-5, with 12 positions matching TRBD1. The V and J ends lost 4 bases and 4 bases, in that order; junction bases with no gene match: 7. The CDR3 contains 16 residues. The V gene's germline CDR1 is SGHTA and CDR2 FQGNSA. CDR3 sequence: CASSYPGQGAVETQYF. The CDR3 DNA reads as TGTGCCAGCAGCTACCCGGGACAGGGGGCCGTAGAGACCCAGTACTTC.

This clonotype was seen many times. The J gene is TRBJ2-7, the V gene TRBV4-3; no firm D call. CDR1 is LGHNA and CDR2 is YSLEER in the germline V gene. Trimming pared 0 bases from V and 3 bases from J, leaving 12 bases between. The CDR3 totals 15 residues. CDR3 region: CASSQDLQYNYEQYF. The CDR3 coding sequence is TGCGCCAGCAGCCAAGATCTGCAGTACAACTACGAGCAGTACTTC.

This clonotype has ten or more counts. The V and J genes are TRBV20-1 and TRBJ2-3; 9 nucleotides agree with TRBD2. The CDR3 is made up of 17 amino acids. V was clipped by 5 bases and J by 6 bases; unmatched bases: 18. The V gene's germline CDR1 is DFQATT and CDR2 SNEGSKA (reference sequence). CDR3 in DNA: TGCAGTGCTCCATCAGAGTGGGCTAGCGGGATTATGGATACGCAGTATTTT. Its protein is CSAPSEWASGIMDTQYF.

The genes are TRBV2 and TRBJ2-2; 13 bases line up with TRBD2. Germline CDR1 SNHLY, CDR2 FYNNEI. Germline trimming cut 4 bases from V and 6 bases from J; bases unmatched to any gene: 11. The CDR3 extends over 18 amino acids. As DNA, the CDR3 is TGTGCCAGCAGTGCCCCCTCGCCGGGACTAGCGGGATCCGGGGAGCTGTTTTTT. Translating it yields CASSAPSPGLAGSGELFF.

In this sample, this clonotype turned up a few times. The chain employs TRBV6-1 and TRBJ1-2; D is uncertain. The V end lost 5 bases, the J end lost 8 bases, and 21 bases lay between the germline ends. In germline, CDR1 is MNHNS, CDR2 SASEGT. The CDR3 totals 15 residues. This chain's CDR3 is CASSPYHGDLGGYTF. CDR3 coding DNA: TGTGCCAGCAGTCCTTACCACGGGGATTTGGGAGGCTACACCTTC.

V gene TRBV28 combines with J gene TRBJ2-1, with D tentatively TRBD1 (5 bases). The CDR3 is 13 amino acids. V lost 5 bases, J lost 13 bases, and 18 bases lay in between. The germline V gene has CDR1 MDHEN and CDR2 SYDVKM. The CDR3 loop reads CASSNGPTGNQFF. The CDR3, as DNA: TGTGCCAGCAGTAATGGACCCACAGGCAATCAGTTCTTC.

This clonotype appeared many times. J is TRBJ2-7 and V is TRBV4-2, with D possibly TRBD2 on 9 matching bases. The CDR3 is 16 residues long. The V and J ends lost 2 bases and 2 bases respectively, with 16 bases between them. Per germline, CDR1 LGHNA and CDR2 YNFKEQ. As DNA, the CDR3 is TGTGCCAGCAGCCAACCTAGCGGGACAGGAACCTACGAGCAGTACTTC. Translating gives CASSQPSGTGTYEQYF.

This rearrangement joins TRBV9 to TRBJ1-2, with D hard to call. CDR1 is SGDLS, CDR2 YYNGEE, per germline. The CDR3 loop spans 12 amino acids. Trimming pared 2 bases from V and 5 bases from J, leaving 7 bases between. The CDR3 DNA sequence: TGTGCCAGCAGCGTTTTTGGTTATGGCTACACCTTC. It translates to CASSVFGYGYTF.